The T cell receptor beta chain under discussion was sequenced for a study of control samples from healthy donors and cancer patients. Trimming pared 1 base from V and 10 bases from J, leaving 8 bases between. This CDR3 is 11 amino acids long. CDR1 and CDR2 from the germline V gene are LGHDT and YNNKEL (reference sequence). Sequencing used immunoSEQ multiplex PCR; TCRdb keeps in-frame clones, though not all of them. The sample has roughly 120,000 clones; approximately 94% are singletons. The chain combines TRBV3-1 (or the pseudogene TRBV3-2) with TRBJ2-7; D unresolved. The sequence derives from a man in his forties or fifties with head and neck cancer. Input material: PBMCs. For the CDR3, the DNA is TGTGCCAGCAGCCAAGCAAAACGACAGTACTTC. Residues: CASSQAKRQYF.